The entry below gives a single T cell receptor beta chain sequence along with its context. The sample originates from a study of control samples from healthy donors and cancer patients. Sequencing used immunoSEQ multiplex PCR; TCRdb keeps in-frame clones, though not all of them. The sample lists 110,000 or so clones; about nine tenths were seen once. The CDR3 covers 15 residues. Germline CDR1 SGHRS, CDR2 YFSETQ. V gave up 0 bases and J gave up 7 bases, with 13 bases separating them. This chain links TRBV5-1 with TRBJ2-2, with a weak D call TRBD1 (6 bases). The clonotype originates from a human donor in good health. The donor label of this sample is uncertain. The sequenced sample consisted of blood. CDR3 region: CASSLVQGPGGELFF. The CDR3 nucleotides read TGCGCCAGCAGCTTGGTCCAGGGGCCGGGCGGGGAGCTGTTTTTT.